These T cell receptor beta chains were read from a single sample in a study of blood T cell repertoires in COVID-19. Some clones are missing from TCRdb's copy, which holds only in-frame ones; the method was immunoSEQ multiplex PCR. This table holds roughly 110,000 clones, around four fifths found once. The sample was peripheral blood. The receptors were gathered from a woman aged 40 to 50 with acute or convalescent COVID-19. Both conserved end residues are trimmed from each CDR3.

j_call v_call cdr3_aa
TRBJ2-7 TRBV24-1 ATSDLTHRQKSAYEQY
TRBJ1-2 TRBV5-4 ASSLQGAPYGYT
TRBJ1-2 TRBV11-2 ASSLMQGLGGYT
TRBJ1-2 TRBV30 AWRVGGTGNRDGYT
TRBJ2-5 TRBV6-1 ASSDRGAGFGTQY
TRBJ2-2 TRBV19 ASQYSTNTGELF
TRBJ1-3 TRBV6-5 ASSYGQFSGNTIY
TRBJ2-6 TRBV19 ASSIPGQRYSGANVLT
TRBJ1-2 TRBV27 ASSFSRAYGYT
TRBJ1-2 TRBV19 ASRSTLGQEVTNYGYT
TRBJ1-4 TRBV25-1 ASISKGVTNEKLF
TRBJ2-1 TRBV7-2 ASSVGGVALSRI
TRBJ2-7 TRBV10-3 AIRPGQGGSEQY
TRBJ1-2 TRBV9 ASSAGGQGGNYGYT
TRBJ2-5 TRBV11-2 ASSYGTSGGQGETQY
TRBJ2-7 TRBV12-3/TRBV12-4 ASSLGNSYEQY
TRBJ2-5 TRBV5-1 ASSRTGGGETQY
TRBJ1-2 TRBV30 AWGVHGTGVGYT
TRBJ1-2 TRBV3-1/TRBV3-2 ASSQDGTGSGYT
TRBJ1-2 TRBV6-5 ASTTGGGGYT